These 19 T cell receptor beta chains were sequenced from one sample in a study of cytomegalovirus exposure and HLA in healthy donors (dated by TCRdb to about 2017). The method behind the library was the immunoSEQ multiplex PCR assay. For the multiplex PCR, a mixture combining 60 forward primers for TCR Vbeta segments and 13 reverse primers for TCR Jbeta segments was used. TCRdb limited this immuneACCESS table to in-frame rearrangements with V and J called. A share of clones is missing; checked studies link under half to unresolved V genes, and the rest is unexplained. The sample table records about 150,000 clones; 80% to 85% of these occur just once. The ten largest clones take up approximately 2.2% of the sample. The sample consisted of PBMCs. Receptors were obtained from a male donor in good health and CMV-seronegative.

This clone was counted only a few times. The rearrangement links TRBV27 to TRBJ2-5; tentatively, D is TRBD1 (5 bases). The end of the DNA fits TRBJ2-7 better, so the J call may be wrong. Per the germline V gene, CDR1 is MNHEY and CDR2 is SMNVEV (reference sequence). This CDR3 has 14 amino acids. The CDR3 DNA follows: TGTGCCAGCAAAAGTGGAGACAGTAAATACGAGCAGTACTTC. Protein product: CASKSGDSKYEQYF.

The genes are TRBV29-1 and TRBJ2-1, with TRBD1 matching 8 bases. Germline V gene data show CDR1 as SQVTM and CDR2 as ANQGSEA. V was pared by 6 bases and J by 9 bases, with 4 bases of the junction left unmatched. CDR3 length: 11 amino acids. This CDR3 is CSVAGGLEQFF. In nucleotides, the CDR3 is TGCAGCGTCGCAGGGGGCCTTGAGCAGTTCTTC.

Concerning this clone itself: In the same sample, other DNA sequences code for this CDR3. The chain's CDR3 is CASSFRQGKPYEQYF. Here the CDR3 DNA reads TGTGCCAGCAGTTTCCGACAGGGCAAACCCTACGAGCAGTACTTC. The J gene is TRBJ2-7, the V gene TRBV7-2; 7 nucleotides match TRBD1. Trimming took 6 bases from V and 2 from J; bases not matched to a gene: 10. The CDR3 loop spans 15 amino acids. Germline V gene sequence: CDR1 SGHTA, CDR2 FQGNSA.

CDR3 coding DNA: TGTGCCATTCTCTCGGCGGAACTCAGTACTGAAGCTTTCTTT. Protein: CAILSAELSTEAFF. V usage is TRBV10-3 and J usage is TRBJ1-1, with no clear D. CDR3 length: 14 residues. Germline CDR1 is ENHRY and CDR2 is SYGVKD. Between the trimmed V and J ends, which lost 9 bases and 5 bases, there was a span of 19 bases.

The chain uses TRBV18 and TRBJ2-5, with 7 bases aligning to TRBD2. The CDR3 totals 13 residues. The germline gives CDR1 KGHSH, CDR2 LQKENI. The junction had 5 bases not matched to a gene; V was cut back by 5 bases and J by 5 bases. The CDR3 DNA reads TGTGCCAGCTCAGAGCGGGGCTTGGAGACCCAGTACTTC. Its translation is CASSERGLETQYF.

CDR3 sequence: CASSYWDRGDSPLHF. DNA of the CDR3: TGTGCCAGCAGTTACTGGGACAGGGGTGATTCACCCCTCCACTTT. The rearrangement links TRBV6-5 to TRBJ1-6; 10 nucleotides agree with TRBD1. Germline loops: CDR1 MNHEY, CDR2 SVGAGI. Trimming at V came to 1 base and at J to 8 bases, leaving 2 bases not matched to a gene. The CDR3 totals 15 residues.

In its sample, this clone was seen once. J is TRBJ2-3 and V is TRBV2; 10 bases match TRBD1. With V trimmed by 6 bases and J by 7 bases, 13 bases remained unmatched. Looked up from germline, CDR1 is SNHLY and CDR2 is FYNNEI. The CDR3 is 16 residues long. This CDR3 reads CASRTGTGVVKNTQYF. CDR3 nucleotides: TGTGCCAGCAGGACCGGGACAGGGGTTGTCAAAAATACGCAGTATTTT.

The rearrangement uses TRBV5-1 and TRBJ2-2; D is possibly TRBD1 (5 bases). With 6 bases removed from V and 0 bases from J, the gap between germline ends came to 15 bases. Germline CDR1 reads SGHRS; CDR2 reads YFSETQ. CDR3 length: 16 amino acids. The CDR3 DNA sequence: TGCGCCAGCACCTACAGGAGTAGGCCGAACACCGGGGAGCTGTTTTTT. Its protein product is CASTYRSRPNTGELFF.

The genes are TRBV6-5 and TRBJ2-7, with D maybe TRBD1 (7 bases). V shed 8 bases and J shed 4 bases, with 18 bases lying between them. There are 14 residues in the CDR3. Germline V gene sequence: CDR1 MNHEY, CDR2 SVGAGI. The CDR3 loop reads CASGRSGGLYEQYF. CDR3 bases: TGTGCCAGCGGGCGGTCAGGGGGACTTTACGAGCAGTACTTC.

The chain carries TRBV6-1 and TRBJ2-3, with 8 bases matching TRBD2. Germline V gene sequence: CDR1 MNHNS, CDR2 SASEGT. The ends lost 2 bases at V and 0 bases at J; junction bases unmatched: 4. The CDR3 length is 16 residues. The CDR3 region has the DNA TGTGCCAGCAGTGAATGGCGGGGGGCTAGCACAGATACGCAGTATTTT. This gives the protein CASSEWRGASTDTQYF.

The sample holds one count of this clone. V gene TRBV4-1 combines with J gene TRBJ2-3; 10 bases are shared with TRBD1. Germline V gene sequence: CDR1 MGHRA, CDR2 YSYEKL. V trimming: 8 bases; J trimming: 3 bases; junction bases outside the gene matches: 8. The CDR3 is 15 residues long. In DNA, the CDR3 is TGCGCCAGCCGCAGGACAGGGGGTGGGACAGATACGCAGTATTTT. The encoded protein is CASRRTGGGTDTQYF.

This rearrangement joins TRBV10-3 to TRBJ1-1; 10 nucleotides agree with TRBD1. The CDR3 spans 15 residues. The trim removed 6 bases at V and 0 bases at J, leaving 4 bases unmatched. Germline CDR1 reads ENHRY; CDR2 reads SYGVKD. The CDR3 is CAIRTGTGVNTEAFF. In nucleotides, the CDR3 is TGTGCCATCAGGACCGGGACAGGGGTGAACACTGAAGCTTTCTTT.

V is TRBV7-2 and J is TRBJ2-5; TRBD1 aligns across 9 bases. With V trimmed by 4 bases and J by 4 bases, 4 bases remained unmatched. The CDR3 consists of 14 residues. Germline CDR1 is SGHTA and CDR2 is FQGNSA. This CDR3 is CASSSDRGAETQYF. The CDR3 nucleotides read TGTGCCAGCAGCTCGGACAGGGGTGCAGAGACCCAGTACTTC.

The chain couples TRBV6-4 to TRBJ1-5; 9 nucleotides line up with TRBD1. The trim removed 5 bases at V and 7 bases at J, leaving 3 bases unmatched. Germline V gene lookup returns CDR1 MRHNA and CDR2 SNTAGT. The CDR3 covers 13 residues. This CDR3 reads CASSRDREQPQHF. The CDR3 DNA is TGTGCCAGCAGTAGGGACAGGGAACAGCCCCAGCATTTT.

This sequence joins TRBV9 and TRBJ1-3; 10 bases are shared with TRBD1. The CDR3 is 18 amino acids. Germline assignment: CDR1 SGDLS and CDR2 YYNGEE. The J segment lost 3 bases and the V segment lost 4 bases, leaving 13 bases of the junction unmatched. The CDR3 DNA reads as TGTGCCAGCAGCATGACAGGGGGCAGAGGATCATTTGGAAACACCATATATTTT. It yields the protein CASSMTGGRGSFGNTIYF. Based on the CDR3 plus reference TRBV9 and TRBJ1-3, the full variable domain is DSGVTQTPKHLITATGQRVTLRCSPRSGDLSVYWYQQSLDQGLQFLIQYYNGEERAKGNILERFSAQQFPDLHSELNLSSLELGDSALYFCASSMTGGRGSFGNTIYFGEGSWLTVV.

With regard to this clone: Other DNA sequences in the sample encode the same CDR3. V and J are TRBV5-4 and TRBJ2-5; perhaps TRBD2 as D (6 bases). The length of the CDR3 is 15 residues. Trimming took off 5 bases at V and 5 bases at J, with 19 bases between the two ends. Looked up from germline, CDR1 is SGHNT and CDR2 is YYREEE (reference sequence). Here the CDR3 DNA reads TGTGCCAGCAGGCGAACAGGAGGTCGGGGGGAGACCCAGTACTTC. The encoded protein is CASRRTGGRGETQYF.

This CDR3 reads CASTLQGRTEAFF. DNA of the CDR3: TGTGCCAGCACACTACAGGGCCGCACTGAAGCTTTCTTT. The chain couples TRBV6-6 to TRBJ1-1, with a tentative D call TRBD1 (6 bases). There are 13 residues in the CDR3. V shed 7 bases and J shed 4 bases, with 13 bases lying between them. The V gene's germline CDR1 is MNHNY and CDR2 SVGAGI (reference sequence).

The chain has TRBV4-3 and TRBJ1-2, with a tentative D call TRBD1 (5 bases). CDR1 and CDR2 (germline): LGHNA, YSLEER. Trimming took 0 bases from V and 7 from J, leaving 15 bases between them. The CDR3 runs to 15 residues. CDR3: CASSQEEFQGGGYTF. For the CDR3, the DNA is TGCGCCAGCAGCCAAGAAGAGTTTCAGGGAGGTGGCTACACCTTC.

In its sample, this clone was seen a few times. The rearrangement uses TRBV5-1 and TRBJ1-1; TRBD1 matches 7 bases. Trimming cost V 4 bases and J 4 bases; bases outside gene matches: 7. CDR1 and CDR2 (germline): SGHRS, YFSETQ. This CDR3 contains 14 residues. DNA of the CDR3: TGCGCCAGCAGCGGAGGGGGCAGGATCACTGAAGCTTTCTTT. The encoded protein is CASSGGGRITEAFF.